These 11 T cell receptor beta chains were all obtained from the same sample, sequenced in a study of CD8 T cells in Susac syndrome (dated 2019 in TCRdb). Libraries were made using the immunoSEQ multiplex PCR assay. RNA was extracted using the RNeasy kit, and roughly 0.5 to 1 microgram was reverse transcribed with random hexamers. TCRdb reran the public reads through fastp at Q25 and MiXCR, keeping productive beta chains. Entries that share a CDR3 protein sequence are merged under the most common genes and DNA. The sample records about 150,000 distinct CDR3 sequences, just under 95% of which are singletons. The top ten constitute roughly 0.21% of the sample. Sequencing used CD8+ T cells from PBMCs. The origin of the receptors is a human donor with multiple sclerosis.

The chain uses TRBV12-3 or TRBV12-4 and TRBJ2-1; TRBD1 aligns across 10 bases. The CDR3 loop spans 13 amino acids. With 6 bases clipped from V and 8 bases from J, the junction kept 4 bases outside the gene matches. CDR3 in amino acids: CASSKTGGDEQFF. In DNA form, the CDR3 reads TGTGCCAGCAGCAAGACAGGGGGCGATGAGCAGTTCTTC.

The genes are TRBV27 and TRBJ1-2; TRBD1 agrees at 9 bases. V lost 9 bases, J lost 2 bases, and 13 bases stayed unmatched. CDR1 and CDR2 (germline): MNHEY, SMNVEV (reference sequence). The CDR3 has 16 residues. CDR3 nucleotide sequence: TGTGCCAGTAAATCGTACCGGGACAGGGTCAACTATGGCTACACCTTC. Translation: CASKSYRDRVNYGYTF.

The chain joins TRBV29-1 to TRBJ1-2; no clear D. The CDR3 spans 13 residues. V shed 0 bases and J shed 0 bases, with 5 bases lying between them. The V gene's germline CDR1 is SQVTM and CDR2 ANQGSEA. The CDR3 bases are TGCAGCGTTGAAGATCGGCCTAACTATGGCTACACCTTC. It is translated as CSVEDRPNYGYTF.

The chain links TRBV3-1 to TRBJ2-7, with 12 nucleotides matching TRBD2. Germline values: CDR1 LGHDT, CDR2 YNNKEL (reference sequence). The junction had 8 bases not matched to a gene; V was cut back by 3 bases and J by 5 bases. The length of the CDR3 is 16 residues. The CDR3 nucleotides are TGTGCCAGCAGCCATCCCTCACTAGCGGGGGGTAACGAGCAGTACTTC. It encodes CASSHPSLAGGNEQYF.

The V gene is TRBV5-6, the J gene TRBJ2-3; 12 bases fit TRBD2. J gave up 2 bases and V 3 bases, and 4 bases lay outside the gene matches. CDR3 length equals 16 residues. In germline, CDR1 is SGHDT, CDR2 YYEEEE. CDR3 in amino acids: CASSSRTSGNTDTQYF. Written as DNA, the CDR3 is TGTGCCAGCAGCTCCCGGACTAGCGGGAACACAGATACGCAGTATTTT.

The chain joins TRBV9 to TRBJ2-1; 11 nucleotides agree with TRBD2. The trim removed 3 bases at V and 8 bases at J, leaving 7 bases unmatched. Per germline, CDR1 SGDLS and CDR2 YYNGEE. The CDR3 is made up of 15 amino acids. CDR3 protein: CASSGSGGAVDEQFF. CDR3 DNA sequence: TGTGCCAGCAGCGGTAGCGGGGGGGCCGTGGATGAGCAGTTCTTC.

This rearrangement joins TRBV11-2 to TRBJ1-2; no clear D. Trimming cost V 5 bases and J 2 bases, with 15 bases left between them. This CDR3 has 15 residues. CDR1 and CDR2 from the germline V gene are SGHAT and FQNNGV. The CDR3 is CASSHGGSTNYGYTF. CDR3 coding DNA: TGTGCCAGCAGCCACGGAGGGTCCACCAACTATGGCTACACCTTC.

The chain is built from TRBV7-9 and TRBJ2-3; D perhaps matches TRBD1 (5 bases). Per the germline V gene, CDR1 is SEHNR and CDR2 is FQNEAQ (reference sequence). The germline V and J ends were trimmed by 3 bases and 2 bases, with 9 bases remaining between them. The CDR3 sequence is 14 residues long. CDR3 coding DNA: TGTGCCAGCAGCTTTTTCAGGGACACAGATACGCAGTATTTT. It codes for CASSFFRDTDTQYF.

This clonotype was found once. The rearrangement joins TRBV4-3 to TRBJ2-1; 8 bases are shared with TRBD2. The ends lost 0 bases at V and 9 bases at J; junction bases unmatched: 7. The CDR3 is 15 amino acids. Germline loops: CDR1 LGHNA, CDR2 YSLEER. The CDR3 DNA reads as TGCGCCAGCAGCCAAGACAGCGGGGGCCCCAGTGAGCAGTTCTTC. The encoded protein is CASSQDSGGPSEQFF.

The chain has TRBV11-2 and TRBJ2-5; D possibly corresponds to TRBD2 (5 bases). CDR1 SGHAT and CDR2 FQNNGV come from the germline V gene. CDR3 size: 13 residues. V was shortened by 8 bases and J by 0 bases, with 10 bases between the two germline ends. In DNA, the CDR3 is TGTGCCAGCCTTCGGGGAGACCAAGAGACCCAGTACTTC. Translated: CASLRGDQETQYF. The full variable domain, with the rest looked up from reference TRBV11-2 and TRBJ2-5, is EAGVAQSPRYKIIEKRQSVAFWCNPISGHATLYWYQQILGQGPKLLIQFQNNGVVDDSQLPKDRFSAERLKGVDSTLKIQPAKLEDSAVYLCASLRGDQETQYFGPGTRLLVL.

The chain employs TRBV7-8 and TRBJ1-1; D unresolved. V lost 4 bases and J 2 bases, leaving 11 bases between the germline ends. Germline V lookup: CDR1 SGHVS, CDR2 FQNEAQ. The CDR3 contains 14 residues. Here the CDR3 DNA reads TGTGCCAGCAGCTCCCGGCTGCCTAACACTGAAGCTTTCTTT. Protein: CASSSRLPNTEAFF.